This TCR beta chain was recorded in a study of patients and donors after allogeneic stem cell transplantation. TCRdb ran MiXCR on the RT-PCR reads and lists one entry per CDR3 protein. The table shows 190,000 or so distinct CDR3 sequences, with over 30% occurring only once. Sample: blood, either unsorted or a sorted T cell fraction (not recorded which). The clonotype was recovered from a human donor who was either an allogeneic HSCT recipient or a stem cell or donor lymphocyte infusion donor (not recorded which). It is not recorded whose cells these are; they may come from a transplant donor.

The CDR3 loop is CATEATGEYGYTF. For the CDR3, the DNA is TGTGCCACCGAGGCGACAGGGGAATATGGCTACACCTTC. The V call is TRBV10-3, the J call TRBJ1-2, with TRBD1 identical over 8 bases. Germline V lookup: CDR1 ENHRY, CDR2 SYGVKD. Trimming removed 10 bases from V and 5 bases from J; junction bases left unmatched: 9. The CDR3 is made up of 13 amino acids.